The TCR beta chain described here comes from a study of CD8 T cells in Susac syndrome. Study-level points and caveats: The study conceded that its TCR sequencing and HLA analysis involved relatively few individuals. Among active patients and in TEMRA cells, CD8+ clonal expansion in Susac reached its peak. Susac-specific public clones were found in total CD8+ and CD8+ TEMRA repertoires, numbering some 17 and five, respectively.

To note about this clonotype: The antigen remains undetermined.

The TEMRA cells underwent FACS enrichment, while the CD8+ and CD4+ T cells underwent negative isolation. Random hexamers were used to reverse transcribe about 0.5 to 1 ug of RNA. TCRdb reprocessed the immunoSEQ multiplex PCR reads via MiXCR and lists one record per CDR3 protein. This table holds roughly 110,000 distinct CDR3 sequences, 94% found once. The CDR3 spans 14 residues. The germline CDR1 and CDR2 sequences are MNHEY and SMNVEV (reference sequence). J lost 7 bases, V lost 5 bases, and 5 bases had no gene match. The V and J genes are TRBV27 and TRBJ1-2, with 12 bases that match TRBD1. The TCR was taken from a human donor with Susac syndrome. The sequencing input was CD8+ T cells from PBMCs. The CDR3 sequence: CASSPGTGGFGYTF. CDR3 coding DNA: TGTGCCAGCAGTCCCGGGACAGGGGGCTTTGGCTACACCTTC.